This T cell receptor beta chain was sequenced for a study of TIL therapy for anti-PD-1-resistant metastatic lung cancer. Whole-study context: Several tumors were EGFR-mutant and two were ALK-rearranged. Tumors carried a median roughly 1.6 non-synonymous mutations per megabase. Study outcomes and limitations: Many TIL product clones were absent from baseline tumor, suggesting clonal contraction.

Germline CDR1 is LGHNA and CDR2 is YSLEER. V was cut by 8 bases and J by 0 bases, with 12 bases left in between. CDR3 length equals 14 residues. Regarding this clone: The antigen remains unidentified.

This was the immunoSEQ v3 assay. TCRdb's table, derived via immunoSEQ multiplex PCR, lists solely in-frame clones and lacks some. The sample consists of 50,000 or so clones, less than 75% of them appearing once. Documented time point: pre-treatment sample, taken before nivolumab and TIL therapy. Most excised metastases sampled were pleural nodules or supraclavicular lymph nodes. Adults with stage 4 NSCLC were enrolled in a phase I trial. The gene calls are TRBV4-3 and TRBJ2-3, with D perhaps TRBD2 (5 bases). The clonotype originates from a person between 25 and 80 years old with non-small cell lung cancer. The specimen was tumor tissue, collected at baseline. The chain's CDR3 is CASSQGGSTDTQYF. The CDR3 nucleotides read TGCGCCAGCTCGCAAGGCGGGAGCACAGATACGCAGTATTTT.